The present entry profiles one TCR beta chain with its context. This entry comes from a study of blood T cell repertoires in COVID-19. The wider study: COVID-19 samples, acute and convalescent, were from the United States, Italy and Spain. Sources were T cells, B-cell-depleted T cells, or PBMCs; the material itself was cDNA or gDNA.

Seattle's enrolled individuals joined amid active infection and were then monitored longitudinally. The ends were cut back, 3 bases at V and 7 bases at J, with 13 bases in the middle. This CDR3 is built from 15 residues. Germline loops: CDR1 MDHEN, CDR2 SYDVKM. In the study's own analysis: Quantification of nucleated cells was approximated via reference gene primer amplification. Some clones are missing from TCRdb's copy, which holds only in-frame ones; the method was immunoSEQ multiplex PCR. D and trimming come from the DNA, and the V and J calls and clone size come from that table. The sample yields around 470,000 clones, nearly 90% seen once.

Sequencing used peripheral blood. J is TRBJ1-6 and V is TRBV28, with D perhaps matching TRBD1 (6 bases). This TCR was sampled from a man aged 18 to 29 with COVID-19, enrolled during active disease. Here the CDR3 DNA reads TGTGCCAGCAGTTTTCAGGGGTGGGGGAATTCACCCCTCCACTTT. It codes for CASSFQGWGNSPLHF.